The 3 T cell receptor beta chains below come from one sample, sequenced in a study of cytomegalovirus exposure and HLA in healthy donors. A multiplex PCR was run with 60 Vbeta primers and 13 Jbeta primers. Clones were sequenced by immunoSEQ multiplex PCR, and TCRdb holds only the in-frame ones, with some missing. Among about 120,000 clones listed, roughly three quarters were seen once. Sequencing was carried out using PBMCs. Every receptor here comes from a woman aged 35 to 49 in good health and CMV-seropositive.

The genes are TRBV29-1 and TRBJ1-1; D might be TRBD1 (5 bases). The germline V and J ends were trimmed by 5 bases and 4 bases, with 17 bases remaining between them. The CDR3 extends over 14 amino acids. Germline V gene data show CDR1 as SQVTM and CDR2 as ANQGSEA. In nucleotides, the CDR3 is TGCAGCGTTCTCGCCCTGACAGAACTCACTGAAGCTTTCTTT. Its translation is CSVLALTELTEAFF.

The chain combines TRBV5-1 with TRBJ2-1; 7 bases are shared with TRBD2. The CDR3 sequence is 15 residues long. Germline CDR1 is SGHRS and CDR2 is YFSETQ. V lost 1 base and J lost 3; bases outside the gene matches: 4. CDR3 loop: CASSLTLADYNEQFF. The DNA for the CDR3 is TGCGCCAGCAGCTTGACCCTAGCGGACTACAATGAGCAGTTCTTC.

The chain combines TRBV7-9 with TRBJ1-2; D call uncertain. CDR3 length equals 15 residues. Germline-derived CDR1 and CDR2 are SEHNR and FQNEAQ (reference sequence). Trimming left V 6 bases short and J 6 bases short, with 20 bases between. This CDR3 is CASSISTGSGHGYTF. The CDR3 DNA is TGTGCCAGCAGTATCTCGACGGGGTCAGGTCATGGCTACACCTTC. Supplemented by reference TRBV7-9 and TRBJ1-2, the full variable domain reads DTGVSQNPRHKITKRGQNVTFRCDPISEHNRLYWYRQTLGQGPEFLTYFQNEAQLEKSRLLSDRFSAERPKGSFSTLEIQRTEQGDSAMYLCASSISTGSGHGYTFGSGTRLTVV.